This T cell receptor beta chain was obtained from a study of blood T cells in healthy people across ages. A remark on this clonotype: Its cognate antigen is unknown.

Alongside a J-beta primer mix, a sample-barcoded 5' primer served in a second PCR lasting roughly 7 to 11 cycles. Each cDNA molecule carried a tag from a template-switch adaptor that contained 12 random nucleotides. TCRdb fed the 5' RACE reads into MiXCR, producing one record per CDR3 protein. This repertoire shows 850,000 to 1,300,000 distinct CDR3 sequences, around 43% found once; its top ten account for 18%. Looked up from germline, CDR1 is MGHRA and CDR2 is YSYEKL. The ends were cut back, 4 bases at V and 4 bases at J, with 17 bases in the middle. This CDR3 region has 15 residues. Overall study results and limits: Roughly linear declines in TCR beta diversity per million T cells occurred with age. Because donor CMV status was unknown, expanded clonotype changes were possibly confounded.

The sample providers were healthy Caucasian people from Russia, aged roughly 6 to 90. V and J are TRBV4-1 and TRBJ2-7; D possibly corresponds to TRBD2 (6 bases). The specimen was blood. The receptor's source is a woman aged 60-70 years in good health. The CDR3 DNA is TGCGCCAGCAGCCGCGGGACGGGGTGGTCGTACGAGCAGTACTTC. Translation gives CASSRGTGWSYEQYF.